A single TCR beta chain is shown here with its context. The antigen remains undetermined. The entry originates in a study of cytomegalovirus exposure and HLA in healthy donors. Primers: 60 Vbeta forward and 13 Jbeta reverse. Libraries were prepared by immunoSEQ multiplex PCR; TCRdb keeps only in-frame clonotypes and omits some of them. The sample holds fewer than 200,000 clones, roughly 85% seen once. Points from the study as a whole: Across donors, presence/absence analyses took sequencing depth to be roughly uniform. Per a later analysis, HLA-associated TCR beta chains showed more clonal expansion than other, equally common TCR beta chains.

V was cut by 5 bases and J by 9 bases, with 14 bases left in between. The germline V gene has CDR1 SGHTA and CDR2 FQGNSA. This CDR3 is built from 13 residues. V gene TRBV7-2 combines with J gene TRBJ2-1, with a weak D call TRBD2 (6 bases). This TCR was recovered from a young man in good health and CMV-seropositive. What was sequenced was PBMCs. The DNA for the CDR3 is TGTGCCAGCAGCGATGGGGGGTTCGGTGAGCAGTTCTTC. It yields the protein CASSDGGFGEQFF.